This T cell receptor (beta chain) was profiled in a study of radiotherapy plus CTLA-4 blockade in lung cancer. The CDR3 runs 14 residues. The germline gives CDR1 SGHDT, CDR2 YYEEEE. V was clipped by 3 bases and J by 4 bases, with 11 bases between them. Study outcomes and limitations: Researchers report tumor-derived TCR clones expanding in blood after radiotherapy plus ipilimumab.

Only in-frame clones appear in the TCRdb table, and some are missing; sequencing was by immunoSEQ multiplex PCR. Among around 40,000 clones, around 85% were seen once, and the ten largest hold 5.8%. This clone was detected a few times. Its antigen remains unknown. The starting material was peripheral blood, obtained from a patient treated with radiotherapy plus ipilimumab. This sequence joins TRBV5-6 and TRBJ1-3; no definite D call. This clonotype originated in a human donor with non-small cell lung cancer who had stable disease on radiotherapy plus ipilimumab. CDR3 nucleotides: TGTGCCAGCAGCTGGAGGGCAGCGGGAAACACCATATATTTT. Residues: CASSWRAAGNTIYF.